The rows below give T cell receptor beta chains drawn from one sample of a study of blood T cell repertoires in COVID-19. Method: immunoSEQ multiplex PCR; TCRdb's copy keeps in-frame clones and lacks some. The sample lists approximately 250,000 clones, 88% occurring once. The specimen was PBMCs or T cells enriched from blood (not recorded which). The origin of the receptors is a woman aged 25 to 45 who had recovered from COVID-19. Each CDR3 is given with its conserved first and last residue. Fields, in order: D gene, V gene, J gene, clone size, CDR3 DNA, CDR3 protein. A D gene is named only where the DNA matches it firmly. Clone sizes are given selectively: once, few, many, or a class where the clone is expanded.

D gene: -; V gene: TRBV24-1; J gene: TRBJ2-3; clone size: -; CDR3 DNA: TGTGCCACCAGTGAGCCTCGAGGGAGCACAGATACGCAGTATTTT; CDR3 protein: CATSEPRGSTDTQYF
D gene: -; V gene: TRBV5-6; J gene: TRBJ2-5; clone size: -; CDR3 DNA: TGTGCCAGCAGCTTGGGACTACAAGAGACCCAGTACTTC; CDR3 protein: CASSLGLQETQYF
D gene: -; V gene: TRBV27; J gene: TRBJ2-2; clone size: -; CDR3 DNA: TGTGCCAGCTCCCGCGGGGCCGGGGAGCTGTTTTTT; CDR3 protein: CASSRGAGELFF
D gene: -; V gene: TRBV27; J gene: TRBJ1-4; clone size: few; CDR3 DNA: TGTGCCAGCAGTTTATTAGGTCCGGGAAATGGCGAAAAACTGTTTTTT; CDR3 protein: CASSLLGPGNGEKLFF
D gene: -; V gene: TRBV2; J gene: TRBJ1-1; clone size: -; CDR3 DNA: TGTGCCAGCAGTCGTTTTACGGACACTGAAGCTTTCTTT; CDR3 protein: CASSRFTDTEAFF
D gene: -; V gene: TRBV10-3; J gene: TRBJ1-3; clone size: -; CDR3 DNA: TGTGCCATCATCCCAGGCCAGACTATCTCTGGAAACACCATATATTTT; CDR3 protein: CAIIPGQTISGNTIYF
D gene: TRBD1; V gene: TRBV6-5; J gene: TRBJ1-1; clone size: -; CDR3 DNA: TGTGCCAGCACGGACAGGGACCGATCCCCTGAAGCTTTCTTT; CDR3 protein: CASTDRDRSPEAFF
D gene: -; V gene: TRBV28; J gene: TRBJ1-2; clone size: -; CDR3 DNA: TGTGCCAGCGGCCCACGGGGGAGCTATGGCTACACCTTC; CDR3 protein: CASGPRGSYGYTF
D gene: TRBD2; V gene: TRBV5-6; J gene: TRBJ2-1; clone size: -; CDR3 DNA: TGTGCCAGCAGCTTCCCGGGGGGGCCGGGGAATGAGCAGTTCTTC; CDR3 protein: CASSFPGGPGNEQFF
D gene: -; V gene: TRBV18; J gene: TRBJ1-2; clone size: -; CDR3 DNA: TGTGCCAGCTCACTTCTTACAGTGGATGGGGGCGGCTACACCTTC; CDR3 protein: CASSLLTVDGGGYTF
D gene: -; V gene: TRBV5-4; J gene: TRBJ1-1; clone size: -; CDR3 DNA: TGTGCCAGCAGCAGCGGGACGAGTGGGACTGAAGCTTTCTTT; CDR3 protein: CASSSGTSGTEAFF
D gene: -; V gene: TRBV11-3; J gene: TRBJ1-2; clone size: -; CDR3 DNA: TGTGCCAGCAGCCGGGGGAGGGATGGCTACACCTTC; CDR3 protein: CASSRGRDGYTF
D gene: TRBD1; V gene: TRBV18; J gene: TRBJ2-7; clone size: once; CDR3 DNA: TGTGCCAGCTCACCACTACAGGGGTATTCGGTCGAGCAGTACTTC; CDR3 protein: CASSPLQGYSVEQYF
D gene: -; V gene: TRBV5-1; J gene: TRBJ2-5; clone size: -; CDR3 DNA: TGCGCCAGCAGCTTGGCCGGTTTTGGACAGCAAGAGACCCAGTACTTC; CDR3 protein: CASSLAGFGQQETQYF
D gene: TRBD1; V gene: TRBV5-1; J gene: TRBJ1-5; clone size: -; CDR3 DNA: TGCGCCAGCAGCCCGGGGACAGGGTATCAGCCCCAGCATTTT; CDR3 protein: CASSPGTGYQPQHF
D gene: TRBD2; V gene: TRBV7-6; J gene: TRBJ2-1; clone size: -; CDR3 DNA: TGTGCCAGCAGCCGACAAGCTAGCGGGCCGATCCCCGGCAATGAGCAGTTCTTC; CDR3 protein: CASSRQASGPIPGNEQFF
D gene: -; V gene: TRBV11-3; J gene: TRBJ1-4; clone size: -; CDR3 DNA: TGTGCCAGCAATCCCCGCCGGAACAGAGCCAAAACTAATGAAAAACTGTTTTTT; CDR3 protein: CASNPRRNRAKTNEKLFF
D gene: TRBD2; V gene: TRBV3-1/TRBV3-2; J gene: TRBJ2-3; clone size: -; CDR3 DNA: TGTGCCAGCAGCCAAGTAATAAGACTAGCGGGGGGGCCGGGGACGCAGTATTTT; CDR3 protein: CASSQVIRLAGGPGTQYF
D gene: TRBD2; V gene: TRBV5-1; J gene: TRBJ2-5; clone size: once; CDR3 DNA: TGCGCCAGCAGCTCGACTAGCGGGAGAGAGACCCAGTACTTC; CDR3 protein: CASSSTSGRETQYF
D gene: TRBD1; V gene: TRBV28; J gene: TRBJ2-4; clone size: -; CDR3 DNA: TGTGCCAGCACAGGACAGGGGGCGGCGGCCAAAAACATTCAGTACTTC; CDR3 protein: CASTGQGAAAKNIQYF
D gene: TRBD1; V gene: TRBV9; J gene: TRBJ1-1; clone size: -; CDR3 DNA: TGTGCCAGCAGTGAGACTACAGGGGTGAACACTGAAGCTTTCTTT; CDR3 protein: CASSETTGVNTEAFF
D gene: -; V gene: TRBV21-1; J gene: TRBJ1-1; clone size: few; CDR3 DNA: TGTGCCAGCAGCCGGACAGTCTACACTGAAGCTTTCTTT; CDR3 protein: CASSRTVYTEAFF
D gene: -; V gene: TRBV18; J gene: TRBJ2-1; clone size: few; CDR3 DNA: TGTGCCAGCTCACACCCGGGACTTAACAATGAGCAGTTCTTC; CDR3 protein: CASSHPGLNNEQFF